Following are 15 T cell receptor beta chains from one sample sequenced in a study of blood T cell repertoires in COVID-19. TCRdb's table, derived via immunoSEQ multiplex PCR, lists solely in-frame clones and lacks some. Among approximately 89,000 clones, around 85% were seen once, and the ten largest hold about 14%. The sample comprised peripheral blood. The receptor set was obtained from a woman in her sixties or seventies with acute or convalescent COVID-19.

The V gene is TRBV20-1, the J gene TRBJ1-1, with 7 bases matching TRBD1. This CDR3 contains 13 residues. After removal of 3 bases from V and 4 bases from J, the junction contained 5 bases not matched to a gene. Looked up from germline, CDR1 is DFQATT and CDR2 is SNEGSKA (reference sequence). Here the CDR3 reads CSASETGLTEAFF. The CDR3 DNA follows: TGCAGTGCTAGTGAGACAGGGCTCACTGAAGCTTTCTTT.

This chain joins TRBV7-6 and TRBJ2-4, with 11 bases matching TRBD1. CDR1 and CDR2 from the germline V gene are SGHVS and FNYEAQ. J lost 9 bases, V lost 5 bases, and 6 bases had no gene match. The CDR3 is made up of 14 amino acids. The CDR3 bases are TGTGCCAGCAGCCCTCCCGGACAGGGGGCCATTCAGTACTTC. Translating gives CASSPPGQGAIQYF.

V usage is TRBV15 and J usage is TRBJ1-4; 11 bases are a match to TRBD1. J was trimmed by 8 bases and V by 3 bases; bases with no gene match: 5. The CDR3 runs to 15 residues. The germline V gene encodes CDR1 LNHNV and CDR2 YYDKDF (reference sequence). In nucleotides, the CDR3 is TGTGCCACCAGCAGGTGGGACAGGGGGGGAGAAAAACTGTTTTTT. Protein sequence: CATSRWDRGGEKLFF.

The V and J genes are TRBV18 and TRBJ1-2; D is uncertain. CDR3 length equals 14 residues. Germline V gene lookup returns CDR1 KGHSH and CDR2 LQKENI. Between the trimmed V and J ends, which lost 8 bases and 1 base, there was a span of 14 bases. The CDR3 region is CASLPSGSNYGYTF. The DNA of the CDR3 is TGTGCCAGCCTGCCCTCTGGGAGTAACTATGGCTACACCTTC.

The chain has TRBV6-4 and TRBJ2-5; D possibly corresponds to TRBD2 (5 bases). CDR3 size: 12 residues. Trimming removed 2 bases from V and 4 bases from J, with 5 bases in between. Germline-derived CDR1 and CDR2 are MRHNA and SNTAGT. For the CDR3, the DNA is TGTGCCAGCAGTGACGGAGGAGAGACCCAGTACTTC. This codes for CASSDGGETQYF.

The chain carries TRBV11-2 and TRBJ2-4, with TRBD2 as a possible D gene (6 bases). The germline gives CDR1 SGHAT, CDR2 FQNNGV. Trimming stripped 5 bases from V and 0 bases from J, with 14 bases between. The CDR3 totals 16 residues. The CDR3 nucleotides read TGTGCCAGCAGCCCCGGGGGATCACTAGCCAAAAACATTCAGTACTTC. Translated: CASSPGGSLAKNIQYF.

In its sample, this clone was seen once. This chain uses TRBV4-1 with TRBJ2-2; D not resolved. The CDR3 totals 14 residues. The germline CDR1 and CDR2 sequences are MGHRA and YSYEKL. V lost 3 bases to trimming and J lost 3 bases, with 8 bases between them. The CDR3 spells CASSQGLYTGELFF. In DNA, the CDR3 is TGCGCCAGCAGCCAGGGCTTGTACACCGGGGAGCTGTTTTTT.

The chain couples TRBV12-3 or TRBV12-4 to TRBJ1-1; D is possibly TRBD1 (5 bases). V shed 1 base and J shed 4 bases, with 7 bases lying between them. The CDR3 is 13 residues long. The CDR3 sequence is CASSLEGSTEAFF. CDR3 nucleotides: TGTGCCAGCAGTTTAGAGGGGTCCACTGAAGCTTTCTTT.

The gene calls are TRBV5-4 and TRBJ2-2; possibly TRBD2 for D (7 bases). V gave up 4 bases and J gave up 4 bases, with 17 bases separating them. CDR3 length: 16 residues. In germline, CDR1 is SGHNT, CDR2 YYREEE (reference sequence). CDR3 DNA: TGTGCCAGCAGCCCGGTAACGGGGGGCTTCACCGGGGAGCTGTTTTTT. It translates to CASSPVTGGFTGELFF. The complete variable domain, with remaining parts taken from reference TRBV5-4 and TRBJ2-2, reads ETGVTQSPTHLIKTRGQQVTLRCSSQSGHNTVSWYQQALGQGPQFIFQYYREEENGRGNFPPRFSGLQFPNYSSELNVNALELDDSALYLCASSPVTGGFTGELFFGEGSRLTVL.

The chain has TRBV29-1 and TRBJ1-1; D gene unclear. Germline lookup yields CDR1 SQVTM and CDR2 ANQGSEA. V shed 7 bases and J shed 1 base, with 7 bases lying between them. The CDR3 is made up of 11 amino acids. The CDR3 is CSARRNTEAFF. CDR3 bases: TGCAGCGCTAGGAGGAACACTGAAGCTTTCTTT.

CDR3 in DNA: TGTGCCAGCAGCTTAGCGATGAGGGCACAAACAGTGAAGAGAGAGACCCAGTACTTC. Amino acid sequence: CASSLAMRAQTVKRETQYF. The chain carries TRBV7-6 and TRBJ2-5; the D gene is possibly TRBD2 (5 bases). Trimming cost V 0 bases and J 4 bases, with 24 bases left between them. Per germline, CDR1 SGHVS and CDR2 FNYEAQ. The CDR3 is 19 residues long.

The chain joins TRBV4-3 to TRBJ2-5; 11 bases fit TRBD1. Trimming at V came to 1 base and at J to 5 bases, leaving 6 bases not matched to a gene. Germline CDR1 is LGHNA and CDR2 is YSLEER. The length of the CDR3 is 16 residues. The CDR3 spells CASSQAYGQGAETQYF. CDR3 coding DNA: TGCGCCAGCAGCCAAGCCTATGGACAGGGGGCCGAGACCCAGTACTTC.

There are a few counts of this clone. The V call is TRBV27, the J call TRBJ1-2; D uncertain. The V end was cut by 5 bases, the J end by 7 bases, with 17 bases between. The CDR3 totals 14 residues. The germline V gene has CDR1 MNHEY and CDR2 SMNVEV (reference sequence). Written as DNA, the CDR3 is TGTGCCAGCAGTCCATCCGGGGTTAGTGGTGGCTACACCTTC. It yields the protein CASSPSGVSGGYTF.

By share, this clone counts as medium-sized (0.01 to 0.1%). The chain carries TRBV5-6 and TRBJ1-2; D is ambiguous. CDR1 SGHDT and CDR2 YYEEEE come from the germline V gene. The CDR3 loop spans 17 amino acids. V lost 0 bases, J lost 4 bases, and 19 bases lay in between. This CDR3 is CASSLVWAPRPGYGYTF. CDR3 coding DNA: TGTGCCAGCAGCTTGGTCTGGGCACCGCGTCCCGGCTATGGCTACACCTTC.

V usage is TRBV7-7 and J usage is TRBJ2-5; D is perhaps TRBD1 (5 bases). Trimming shortened V by 1 base and J by 5 bases, and 20 bases separated the two germline ends. Germline V gene data show CDR1 as SSHAT and CDR2 as FNYEAQ (reference sequence). CDR3 length: 17 residues. The CDR3, as DNA: TGTGCCAGCAGCTTAGGGTACGCAGGGCCAGAGGTGGAGACCCAGTACTTC. Translation gives CASSLGYAGPEVETQYF.